Below are 29 T cell receptor beta chains sequenced from a single sample in a study of cytomegalovirus exposure and HLA in healthy donors. Clones were sequenced by immunoSEQ multiplex PCR, and TCRdb holds only the in-frame ones, with some missing. The repertoire includes fewer than 85,000 clones, roughly 90% of them detected once, and 3.8% sits in the top ten. The sequenced sample was PBMCs. These receptors were obtained from a woman under 30 in good health and CMV-seropositive.

The chain joins TRBV27 to TRBJ2-7; the D gene is possibly TRBD2 (5 bases). Germline V CDR1 and CDR2: MNHEY, SMNVEV (reference sequence). The CDR3 spans 14 residues. V lost 8 bases to trimming and J lost 3 bases, with 17 bases between them. In DNA form, the CDR3 reads TGTGCCAGCGGCGGCAGCGGCTTAGACTACGAGCAGTACTTC. Its translation: CASGGSGLDYEQYF.

The chain recombines TRBV27 with TRBJ2-3; 16 nucleotides match TRBD2. In germline, CDR1 is MNHEY, CDR2 SMNVEV (reference sequence). Trimming cost V 5 bases and J 7 bases; bases outside gene matches: 9. The CDR3 sequence is 17 residues long. The CDR3 protein is CASSLGTSGGAVNTQYF. The CDR3 nucleotides are TGTGCCAGCAGTCTAGGGACTAGCGGGGGGGCCGTGAATACGCAGTATTTT.

The genes are TRBV6-5 and TRBJ2-3, with 10 bases identical to TRBD1. Germline V CDR1 and CDR2: MNHEY, SVGAGI. The CDR3 contains 15 residues. The trim removed 4 bases at V and 2 bases at J, leaving 3 bases unmatched. The CDR3 sequence is CASSWGTGVTDTQYF. The CDR3 bases are TGTGCCAGCAGTTGGGGGACAGGGGTCACAGATACGCAGTATTTT.

The rearrangement joins TRBV19 to TRBJ1-4, with D maybe TRBD1 (6 bases). Trimming cost V 7 bases and J 4 bases, with 13 bases left between them. Germline CDR1 LNHDA, CDR2 SQIVND (reference sequence). The CDR3 is 14 amino acids. CDR3: CASIPGQDNEKLFF. The CDR3 nucleotides are TGTGCCAGTATTCCGGGACAAGATAATGAAAAACTGTTTTTT. Drawing the rest from reference TRBV19 and TRBJ1-4, the complete variable domain is DGGITQSPKYLFRKEGQNVTLSCEQNLNHDAMYWYRQDPGQGLRLIYYSQIVNDFQKGDIAEGYSVSREKKESFPLTVTSAQKNPTAFYLCASIPGQDNEKLFFGSGTQLSVL.

The J gene is TRBJ2-3, the V gene TRBV19; 7 bases align to TRBD2. The CDR3 runs to 15 residues. Losses at the gene ends were 1 base for V and 3 bases for J; bases not matched to a gene: 4. Germline V lookup: CDR1 LNHDA, CDR2 SQIVND (reference sequence). CDR3 region: CASSIGAGVTDTQYF. CDR3 in DNA: TGTGCCAGTAGTATAGGGGCGGGAGTGACAGATACGCAGTATTTT.

This chain links TRBV7-8 with TRBJ2-3, with TRBD2 matching over 9 bases. Germline V CDR1 and CDR2: SGHVS, FQNEAQ. This CDR3 region has 20 residues. The V and J ends lost 1 base and 1 base, in that order; junction bases with no gene match: 15. CDR3 protein: CASSLGSGIAGAGGTDTQYF. DNA for the CDR3: TGTGCCAGCAGCTTAGGATCCGGGATAGCGGGAGCGGGGGGCACAGATACGCAGTATTTT.

The chain joins TRBV9 to TRBJ1-3; D is possibly TRBD1 (6 bases). The CDR3 is 14 residues long. Looked up from germline, CDR1 is SGDLS and CDR2 is YYNGEE. Trimming took off 5 bases at V and 0 bases at J, with 9 bases between the two ends. CDR3 sequence reads: CASSGTLSGNTIYF. The DNA for the CDR3 is TGTGCCAGCAGTGGGACACTCTCTGGAAACACCATATATTTT.

A few counts support this clone. The chain's CDR3 is CASSEPRGKNTEAFF. DNA of the CDR3: TGTGCCAGTAGTGAACCCAGGGGAAAGAACACTGAAGCTTTCTTT. The rearrangement links TRBV19 to TRBJ1-1; tentative D call: TRBD1 (6 bases). Trimming cost V 5 bases and J 1 base, with 14 bases left between them. This CDR3 spans 15 amino acids. In germline, CDR1 is LNHDA, CDR2 SQIVND (reference sequence).

The J gene is TRBJ1-2, the V gene TRBV19, with 8 bases that match TRBD1. Germline CDR1 reads LNHDA; CDR2 reads SQIVND (reference sequence). The CDR3 length is 15 residues. Trimming cost V 5 bases and J 4 bases; bases outside gene matches: 9. The CDR3 loop reads CASSDRDRPLYGYTF. CDR3 nucleotides: TGTGCCAGTAGTGACCGGGACAGGCCCCTCTATGGCTACACCTTC.

The chain is built from TRBV7-9 and TRBJ2-1; 9 bases line up with TRBD2. This CDR3 contains 15 residues. Trimming removed 3 bases from V and 3 bases from J; junction bases left unmatched: 3. Germline lookup yields CDR1 SEHNR and CDR2 FQNEAQ (reference sequence). The CDR3 protein is CASSFGRGGYNEQFF. The DNA for the CDR3 is TGTGCCAGCAGCTTTGGGCGGGGGGGCTACAATGAGCAGTTCTTC.

The chain uses TRBV7-9 and TRBJ2-5; maybe TRBD2 (6 bases). The V gene lost 4 bases and the J gene lost 1 base, with 13 bases spanning the gap. The CDR3 is made up of 15 amino acids. The germline V gene has CDR1 SEHNR and CDR2 FQNEAQ (reference sequence). The CDR3 coding sequence is TGTGCCAGCAGCTATGTGGGAGGACGCCAAGAGACCCAGTACTTC. This encodes CASSYVGGRQETQYF.

This clone appeared a few times. V and J are TRBV4-1 and TRBJ1-5; no firm D call. CDR3 length: 14 amino acids. With 5 bases removed from V and 4 bases from J, the gap between germline ends came to 12 bases. Germline CDR1 MGHRA, CDR2 YSYEKL. CDR3 in DNA: TGCGCCAGCAGCGGGTACAGAGCAAATCAGCCCCAGCATTTT. This gives the protein CASSGYRANQPQHF.

The chain uses TRBV15 and TRBJ2-7; 8 bases line up with TRBD1. Germline assignment: CDR1 LNHNV and CDR2 YYDKDF (reference sequence). With V trimmed by 5 bases and J by 2 bases, 2 bases remained unmatched. The CDR3 totals 13 residues. The CDR3 region is CATSQDRAYEQYF. In DNA form, the CDR3 reads TGTGCCACCAGCCAGGACAGGGCCTACGAGCAGTACTTC.

The DNA of the CDR3 is TGTGCCAGCAGCTTAATCCCCCCACGGAATGAGCAGTTCTTC. It is translated as CASSLIPPRNEQFF. The chain links TRBV7-2 to TRBJ2-1; no clear D. V was trimmed by 2 bases and J by 7 bases, leaving 12 bases between them. From germline, CDR1 is SGHTA and CDR2 FQGNSA. This CDR3 contains 14 residues.

V and J are TRBV14 and TRBJ1-2; the D gene is possibly TRBD1 (6 bases). The CDR3 extends over 15 amino acids. Germline CDR1 SGHDN, CDR2 FVKESK. Trimming removed 4 bases from V and 4 bases from J, with 16 bases in between. The CDR3 coding sequence is TGTGCCAGCAGCCCCCACGGACAGCCCGTCTATGGCTACACCTTC. Amino acids: CASSPHGQPVYGYTF.

The rearrangement links TRBV5-8 to TRBJ2-3; 7 nucleotides align to TRBD1. CDR3 size: 15 residues. CDR1 and CDR2 from the germline V gene are SGHTS and YDEGEE. The trim removed 2 bases at V and 0 bases at J, leaving 3 bases unmatched. The CDR3 sequence is CASSFGTVSTDTQYF. The CDR3 DNA is TGTGCCAGCAGCTTCGGGACAGTGAGCACAGATACGCAGTATTTT.

V and J are TRBV19 and TRBJ1-1, with D possibly being TRBD1 (5 bases). V was pared by 1 base and J by 1 base, with 10 bases between. This CDR3 comprises 15 residues. Germline CDR1 is LNHDA and CDR2 is SQIVND (reference sequence). CDR3: CASSIAAGPNTEAFF. The CDR3 DNA reads as TGTGCCAGTAGTATAGCAGCGGGACCGAACACTGAAGCTTTCTTT.

This chain connects TRBV5-1 to TRBJ2-2; tentative D call: TRBD2 (5 bases). V lost 0 bases, J lost 4 bases, and 10 bases lay in between. Germline loops: CDR1 SGHRS, CDR2 YFSETQ. This CDR3 has 15 amino acids. CDR3 amino acids: CASSLDPRGTGELFF. The CDR3 DNA reads as TGCGCCAGCAGCTTGGACCCACGGGGCACCGGGGAGCTGTTTTTT.

This clone appeared once. V and J are TRBV18 and TRBJ2-1; 7 nucleotides match TRBD1. The junction had 9 bases not matched to a gene; V was cut back by 5 bases and J by 5 bases. The CDR3 consists of 15 residues. Germline assignment: CDR1 KGHSH and CDR2 LQKENI. The CDR3 sequence is CASSSQQGPDNEQFF. CDR3 nucleotide sequence: TGTGCCAGCTCAAGTCAACAGGGGCCCGACAATGAGCAGTTCTTC.

The chain carries TRBV6-1 and TRBJ1-1; D not resolved. The V gene lost 6 bases and the J gene lost 6 bases, with 14 bases spanning the gap. Germline CDR1 and CDR2: MNHNS and SASEGT. This CDR3 region has 13 residues. The CDR3 region is CASSLKRGAEAFF. In DNA, the CDR3 is TGTGCCAGCAGCTTAAAACGGGGTGCTGAAGCTTTCTTT.

The CDR3 loop reads CAWEAGPTDTQYF. Here the CDR3 DNA reads TGTGCCTGGGAAGCGGGACCCACAGATACGCAGTATTTT. The chain couples TRBV30 to TRBJ2-3; 7 positions match TRBD2. In germline, CDR1 is GTSNPN, CDR2 SVGIG (reference sequence). This CDR3 has 13 residues. V dropped 5 bases and J dropped 2; count of bases not matched to a gene: 4.

The J gene is TRBJ2-7, the V gene TRBV28; D not resolved. Per germline, CDR1 MDHEN and CDR2 SYDVKM. This CDR3 spans 12 amino acids. V was cut by 3 bases and J by 4 bases, with 7 bases left in between. CDR3 bases: TGTGCCAGCAGTTTCCCCTTTTACGAGCAGTACTTC. This gives the protein CASSFPFYEQYF.

This clone was observed a single time. Its ends do not fully match the called genes, so a read error is possible. CDR3 protein: CASSLDSGTGELFF. The CDR3 bases are TGTGCTAGCAGCTTAGATTCGGGCACCGGGGAGCTGTTTTTT. The chain carries TRBV7-7 and TRBJ2-2; D is uncertain. The germline gives CDR1 SSHAT, CDR2 FNYEAQ (reference sequence). The CDR3 runs to 14 residues.

This clone was recorded only once. The chain has TRBV7-2 and TRBJ2-7, with D maybe TRBD2 (7 bases). The CDR3 totals 15 residues. V gave up 5 bases and J gave up 0 bases, with 14 bases separating them. CDR1 and CDR2 (germline): SGHTA, FQGNSA. The CDR3 DNA reads TGTGCCAGCAGCCGGGGGGACACAATCTCCTACGAGCAGTACTTC. It translates to CASSRGDTISYEQYF.

The J gene is TRBJ2-7, the V gene TRBV7-2; D unclear. Trimming cost V 1 base and J 0 bases, with 13 bases left between them. The germline gives CDR1 SGHTA, CDR2 FQGNSA. This CDR3 region has 16 residues. CDR3 in amino acids: CASSLGFLTSSYEQYF. CDR3 bases: TGTGCCAGCAGCTTAGGGTTCCTCACGAGCTCCTACGAGCAGTACTTC.

V is TRBV28 and J is TRBJ1-2; D unresolved. This CDR3 is 13 amino acids long. Between the trimmed V and J ends, which lost 3 bases and 4 bases, there was a span of 9 bases. Germline assignment: CDR1 MDHEN and CDR2 SYDVKM. CDR3 residues: CASSFRETYGYTF. In DNA, the CDR3 is TGTGCCAGCAGTTTTAGAGAAACCTATGGCTACACCTTC.

Only a few counts were recorded for this clone. The chain links TRBV18 to TRBJ1-3; D is ambiguous. The CDR3 totals 17 residues. The V and J ends lost 2 bases and 0 bases respectively, with 14 bases between them. Germline CDR1 KGHSH, CDR2 LQKENI. CDR3 sequence reads: CASSPMRMVGSGNTIYF. The CDR3 DNA reads TGTGCCAGCTCACCAATGAGGATGGTGGGCTCTGGAAACACCATATATTTT.

The chain carries TRBV6-5 and TRBJ1-5; 8 nucleotides align to TRBD1. V lost 5 bases, J lost 6 bases, and 3 bases stayed unmatched. In germline, CDR1 is MNHEY, CDR2 SVGAGI. The CDR3 is 13 residues long. For the CDR3, the DNA is TGTGCCAGCAGTAAGACAGGGGCTCAGCCCCAGCATTTT. Protein sequence: CASSKTGAQPQHF.

This rearrangement joins TRBV30 to TRBJ1-1; D may be TRBD1 (5 bases). Germline assignment: CDR1 GTSNPN and CDR2 SVGIG (reference sequence). The CDR3 extends over 15 amino acids. With 2 bases removed from V and 5 bases from J, the gap between germline ends came to 18 bases. CDR3 loop: CAWSPSGRAGTEAFF. The CDR3 nucleotides read TGTGCCTGGAGTCCCTCAGGCAGGGCGGGAACTGAAGCTTTCTTT.